Each of the 27 T cell receptor beta chains below was sequenced from the same sample in a study of CD8 T cells in Susac syndrome. Random hexamers served to reverse transcribe roughly 0.45 to 1 ug RNA. TCRdb re-analysed the immunoSEQ multiplex PCR reads in MiXCR, keeping a single row per CDR3 protein. The table includes over 95,000 distinct CDR3 sequences, 85% to 95% detected once. The sample comprised CD8+ T cells from PBMCs. Receptors were obtained from a human donor in good health.

This rearrangement joins TRBV18 to TRBJ1-5, with TRBD1 matching 9 bases. Germline trimming cut 5 bases from V and 4 bases from J; bases unmatched to any gene: 6. This CDR3 region has 15 residues. CDR1 is KGHSH, CDR2 LQKENI, per germline. The CDR3 DNA sequence: TGTGCCAGCTCAGTAGGGACAGGGAGTAATCAGCCCCAGCATTTT. Translated: CASSVGTGSNQPQHF.

As concerns this clonotype: Germline and junction disagree at one end, which may indicate a read error. This chain links TRBV5-1 with TRBJ1-1; D ambiguous. Germline lookup yields CDR1 SGHRS and CDR2 YFSETQ. The CDR3 consists of 14 residues. The CDR3 reads CASSLDGLNTEAFF. DNA for the CDR3: TGTGCCAGCAGCTTAGATGGCTTGAACACTGAAGCTTTCTTT.

In this sample, this clonotype turned up once. The genes are TRBV20-1 and TRBJ2-5; D uncertain. CDR1 and CDR2 from the germline V gene are DFQATT and SNEGSKA (reference sequence). This CDR3 spans 11 amino acids. Trimming stripped 3 bases from V and 5 bases from J, with 7 bases between. CDR3 residues: CSASDVETQYF. For the CDR3, the DNA is TGCAGTGCTAGCGACGTGGAGACCCAGTACTTC.

The chain has TRBV7-6 and TRBJ1-5; maybe TRBD1 (5 bases). This CDR3 is 12 amino acids long. Deletions cut 7 bases from V and 8 bases from J, with 12 bases between. Per germline, CDR1 SGHVS and CDR2 FNYEAQ. The CDR3 bases are TGTGCCAGCACCATGTTGGGGGAGCCCCAGCATTTT. Its protein product is CASTMLGEPQHF.

This chain uses TRBV5-1 with TRBJ1-4, with D unclear. The V and J ends lost 4 bases and 6 bases respectively, with 13 bases between them. The CDR3 consists of 14 residues. Germline V gene sequence: CDR1 SGHRS, CDR2 YFSETQ. The CDR3 region is CASSPLGGHEKLFF. CDR3 in DNA: TGCGCCAGCAGCCCGCTGGGAGGGCATGAAAAACTGTTTTTT.

The chain combines TRBV19 with TRBJ1-5; no firm D call. The CDR3 totals 14 residues. The V and J ends lost 6 bases and 0 bases respectively, with 9 bases between them. Germline V gene data show CDR1 as LNHDA and CDR2 as SQIVND (reference sequence). The CDR3 DNA sequence: TGTGCCAGTAGGTCAGCTTATAGCAATCAGCCCCAGCATTTT. Its protein is CASRSAYSNQPQHF.

The V call is TRBV6-1, the J call TRBJ1-2; 8 bases line up with TRBD1. The CDR3 loop spans 13 amino acids. Trimming at V came to 7 bases and at J to 2 bases, leaving 3 bases not matched to a gene. Germline V gene data show CDR1 as MNHNS and CDR2 as SASEGT. CDR3 sequence reads: CASTGQGNYGYTF. CDR3 DNA sequence: TGTGCCAGCACCGGACAGGGAAACTATGGCTACACCTTC.

The V and J genes are TRBV7-3 and TRBJ1-1, with 7 bases identical to TRBD1. The germline gives CDR1 SGHTA, CDR2 FQGTGA. The CDR3 is made up of 14 amino acids. The ends lost 5 bases at V and 1 base at J; junction bases unmatched: 4. CDR3 protein: CASSEGAANTEAFF. CDR3 DNA: TGTGCCAGCAGCGAGGGGGCAGCGAACACTGAAGCTTTCTTT.

The chain is built from TRBV27 and TRBJ2-1, with D unclear. CDR1 is MNHEY and CDR2 is SMNVEV in the germline V gene (reference sequence). This CDR3 is 13 amino acids long. Trimming took 5 bases from V and 7 from J, leaving 12 bases between them. CDR3 protein: CASSTGPKNEQFF. The CDR3 DNA reads as TGTGCCAGCAGTACCGGGCCCAAAAATGAGCAGTTCTTC.

V gene TRBV29-1 combines with J gene TRBJ2-1; 7 positions match TRBD1. There are 17 residues in the CDR3. Germline V gene data show CDR1 as SQVTM and CDR2 as ANQGSEA. The V segment lost 5 bases and the J segment 0 bases; nucleotides outside the gene matches: 13. For the CDR3, the DNA is TGCAGCGTTCGGGACAGCGCAGCCCCTAGCTCCTACAATGAGCAGTTCTTC. This encodes CSVRDSAAPSSYNEQFF.

The chain has TRBV20-1 and TRBJ2-7; the match to TRBD1 covers 10 bases. Germline V gives CDR1 DFQATT, CDR2 SNEGSKA (reference sequence). V trimming: 6 bases; J trimming: 5 bases; junction bases outside the gene matches: 10. The length of the CDR3 is 14 residues. The CDR3 reads CSADPWTGGNEQYF. The CDR3 DNA sequence: TGCAGTGCCGATCCCTGGACAGGGGGGAACGAGCAGTACTTC.

The rearrangement uses TRBV2 and TRBJ2-1; D remains ambiguous. The CDR3 loop spans 15 amino acids. With 1 base removed from V and 10 bases from J, the gap between germline ends came to 17 bases. Germline loops: CDR1 SNHLY, CDR2 FYNNEI. The CDR3 coding sequence is TGTGCCAGCAGTGAAGAAGGATTAGCCGGGCGGGAGCAGTTCTTC. Its translation is CASSEEGLAGREQFF.

The chain has TRBV6-1 and TRBJ2-2; 8 bases fit TRBD2. The germline CDR1 and CDR2 sequences are MNHNS and SASEGT. This CDR3 has 18 amino acids. V gave up 4 bases and J gave up 8 bases; unmatched junction bases: 18. The CDR3 sequence is CASSVIAGRATRGGELFF. The CDR3 bases are TGTGCCAGCAGTGTCATAGCGGGACGGGCAACTAGGGGAGGGGAGCTGTTTTTT.

The count of this clonotype is one. The rearrangement uses TRBV30 and TRBJ2-1; 7 bases map to TRBD2. The CDR3 loop spans 13 amino acids. Germline V gene lookup returns CDR1 GTSNPN and CDR2 SVGIG (reference sequence). V lost 8 bases to trimming and J lost 2 bases; unmatched junction nucleotides: 6. The CDR3 sequence: CAAGRGTYNEQFF. The CDR3 nucleotides read TGTGCCGCCGGGCGGGGGACCTACAATGAGCAGTTCTTC.

This clonotype was detected a few times. This sequence joins TRBV9 and TRBJ2-3, with 12 bases fitting TRBD2. Germline V gene sequence: CDR1 SGDLS, CDR2 YYNGEE. Germline trimming cut 4 bases from V and 0 bases from J; bases unmatched to any gene: 3. The CDR3 contains 16 residues. The CDR3 sequence: CASSPGLAGSTDTQYF. Here the CDR3 DNA reads TGTGCCAGCAGCCCCGGACTAGCGGGGAGCACAGATACGCAGTATTTT. The variable domain in full, completed from reference TRBV9 and TRBJ2-3, reads DSGVTQTPKHLITATGQRVTLRCSPRSGDLSVYWYQQSLDQGLQFLIQYYNGEERAKGNILERFSAQQFPDLHSELNLSSLELGDSALYFCASSPGLAGSTDTQYFGPGTRLTVL.

V is TRBV5-6 and J is TRBJ2-5; D possibly matches TRBD1 or TRBD2 (5 bases each). Per germline, CDR1 SGHDT and CDR2 YYEEEE. The CDR3 consists of 15 residues. With 3 bases removed from V and 0 bases from J, the gap between germline ends came to 12 bases. CDR3 region: CASSWGGGYQETQYF. The DNA for the CDR3 is TGTGCCAGCAGCTGGGGCGGCGGGTACCAAGAGACCCAGTACTTC.

V and J are TRBV21-1 and TRBJ2-5; the D call TRBD1 from the table was never checked on the DNA. TRBV21-1 is an annotated pseudogene. This CDR3 contains 14 residues. CDR3 residues: CASSKDEGQETQYF. For the CDR3, the DNA is TGTGCCAGCAGCAAAGATGAGGGGCAAGAGACCCAGTACTTC.

The V call is TRBV19, the J call TRBJ1-1; D is undetermined. The CDR3 extends over 14 amino acids. Between the trimmed V and J ends, which lost 1 base and 0 bases, there was a span of 6 bases. The germline V gene has CDR1 LNHDA and CDR2 SQIVND (reference sequence). The chain's CDR3 is CASSIGQMNTEAFF. The CDR3 nucleotides read TGTGCCAGTAGTATAGGGCAGATGAACACTGAAGCTTTCTTT.

J is TRBJ2-5 and V is TRBV7-2; 7 bases align to TRBD1. Trimming at V came to 3 bases and at J to 6 bases, leaving 10 bases not matched to a gene. Germline assignment: CDR1 SGHTA and CDR2 FQGNSA. This CDR3 is built from 15 residues. CDR3 loop: CASSFRQGERQTQYF. As DNA, the CDR3 is TGTGCCAGCAGCTTCAGACAGGGTGAGAGGCAGACCCAGTACTTC.

DNA for the CDR3: TGTGCCAGCAGCAGACCAGACAGCTCTGGGGCCAACGTCCTGACTTTC. It yields the protein CASSRPDSSGANVLTF. V and J are TRBV25-1 and TRBJ2-6; D is possibly TRBD1 (5 bases). The CDR3 is 16 residues long. Germline CDR1 MGHDK, CDR2 SYGVNS. The V end was cut by 6 bases, the J end by 0 bases, with 12 bases between.

In this sample, this clonotype turned up once. The chain has TRBV7-2 and TRBJ1-5; the match to TRBD1 covers 9 bases. The V gene end was trimmed by 1 base and the J gene end by 6 bases; junction bases not matched to a gene: 4. The CDR3 has 15 residues. Germline loops: CDR1 SGHTA, CDR2 FQGNSA. CDR3 sequence: CASSLEGTGPQPQHF. CDR3 nucleotide sequence: TGTGCCAGCAGCTTAGAAGGGACAGGGCCTCAGCCCCAGCATTTT.

The V call is TRBV20-1, the J call TRBJ2-3; the D is unclear. The CDR3 is 12 amino acids. Germline assignment: CDR1 DFQATT and CDR2 SNEGSKA (reference sequence). V was pared by 8 bases and J by 0 bases, with 9 bases between. CDR3 amino acids: CSIPDSTDTQYF. The CDR3, as DNA: TGCAGTATCCCGGACAGCACAGATACGCAGTATTTT.

CDR3 sequence reads: CSVEDVGQGLRKNTEAFF. The CDR3 DNA sequence: TGCAGCGTTGAAGATGTGGGTCAGGGGTTAAGGAAGAACACTGAAGCTTTCTTT. This sequence joins TRBV29-1 and TRBJ1-1, with D possibly TRBD1 on 6 matching bases. V was cut by 0 bases and J by 1 base, with 21 bases left in between. Germline V gene sequence: CDR1 SQVTM, CDR2 ANQGSEA. This CDR3 spans 18 amino acids.

The V call is TRBV20-1, the J call TRBJ2-2; 7 nucleotides agree with TRBD1. In germline, CDR1 is DFQATT, CDR2 SNEGSKA (reference sequence). There are 17 residues in the CDR3. After removal of 6 bases from V and 5 bases from J, the junction contained 18 bases not matched to a gene. CDR3 coding DNA: TGCAGTGCCCCAACCGGGACAGAAGTTGGGCGGACCGGGGAGCTGTTTTTT. It encodes CSAPTGTEVGRTGELFF.

Details on this clonotype: Its ends do not fully match the called genes, so a read error is possible. The gene calls are TRBV6-6 and TRBJ2-2; D is uncertain. Germline V gene data show CDR1 as MNHNY and CDR2 as SVGAGI (reference sequence). The CDR3 sequence is 14 residues long. The CDR3 DNA reads as TGTGCCAGCATTTACCTCGCGAACACCGGGGAGCTGTTTTTT. This gives the protein CASIYLANTGELFF.

J is TRBJ2-1 and V is TRBV20-1; 11 positions match TRBD2. The trim removed 3 bases at V and 4 bases at J, leaving 2 bases unmatched. The CDR3 consists of 14 residues. Germline CDR1 reads DFQATT; CDR2 reads SNEGSKA (reference sequence). CDR3 nucleotides: TGCAGTGCTAGGTTAGCGGGAGGGTACAATGAGCAGTTCTTC. Amino acid sequence: CSARLAGGYNEQFF.

The chain couples TRBV6-5 to TRBJ2-7; no definite D call. V lost 5 bases to trimming and J lost 3 bases, with 17 bases between them. CDR1 and CDR2 (germline): MNHEY, SVGAGI. The CDR3 sequence is 15 residues long. The CDR3 loop is CASSRSTSRRYEQYF. The DNA for the CDR3 is TGTGCCAGCAGTCGATCGACGAGCCGGCGCTACGAGCAGTACTTC.